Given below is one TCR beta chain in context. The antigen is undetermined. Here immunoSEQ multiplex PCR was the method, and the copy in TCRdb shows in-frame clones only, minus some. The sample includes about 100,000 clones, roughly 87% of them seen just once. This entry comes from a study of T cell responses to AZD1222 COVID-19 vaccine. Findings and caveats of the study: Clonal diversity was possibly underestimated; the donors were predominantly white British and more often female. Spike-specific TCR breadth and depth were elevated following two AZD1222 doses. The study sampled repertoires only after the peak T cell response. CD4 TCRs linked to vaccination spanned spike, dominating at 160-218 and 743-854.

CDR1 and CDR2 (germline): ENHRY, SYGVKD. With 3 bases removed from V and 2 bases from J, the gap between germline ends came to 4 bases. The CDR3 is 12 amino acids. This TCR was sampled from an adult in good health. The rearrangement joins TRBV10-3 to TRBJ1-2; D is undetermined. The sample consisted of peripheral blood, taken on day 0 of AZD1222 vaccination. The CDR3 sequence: CAISEGNYGYTF. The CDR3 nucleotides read TGTGCCATCAGTGAAGGAAACTATGGCTACACCTTC.